Listed below are T cell receptor beta chains from one sample, sequenced in a study of control samples from healthy donors and cancer patients. Repertoires were generated with immunoSEQ multiplex PCR, while TCRdb's copy carries only in-frame clones and drops some. The sample yields about 160,000 clones, over 85% seen once. Sequencing was carried out using blood. The receptor set was obtained from a man aged 30-40 years in good health. The CDR3 runs from the conserved cysteine through the conserved F or W. A D gene is named only where the DNA matches it firmly. Some rows mark clone size as missing; the rest say once, few, many or name a class of expanded clone.

- | TRBJ2-7 | TRBV21-1 | - | CASSKDDSSYEQYF | TGTGCCAGCAGCAAGGACGACAGTTCCTACGAGCAGTACTTC
- | TRBJ2-7 | TRBV18 | - | CASSLPGRQTSYEQYF | TGTGCCAGCTCACTTCCAGGGAGGCAAACCTCCTACGAGCAGTACTTC
- | TRBJ1-4 | TRBV3-1/TRBV3-2 | - | CASSLNQGKLFF | TGTGCCAGCAGCCTAAACCAAGGAAAACTGTTTTTT
- | TRBJ2-5 | TRBV3-1/TRBV3-2 | TRBD2 | CASSPTRQGGLPQYF | TGTGCCAGCAGCCCCACCCGGCAGGGAGGGTTACCCCAGTACTTC
- | TRBJ1-2 | TRBV11-2 | - | CASSLAVTAEF | TGTGCCAGCAGCTTAGCAGTTACAGCTGAATTC
- | TRBJ2-7 | TRBV6-5 | TRBD1 | CASSPLDRGTYEQYF | TGTGCCAGCAGTCCATTGGACAGGGGTACCTACGAGCAGTACTTC
- | TRBJ2-1 | TRBV6-5 | - | CASHPGPYSSEQFF | TGTGCCAGCCATCCGGGACCTTATTCAAGTGAGCAGTTCTTC
once | TRBJ2-7 | TRBV29-1 | - | CSVEKQAPYEQYF | TGCAGCGTTGAAAAACAGGCCCCCTACGAGCAGTACTTC
- | TRBJ2-3 | TRBV27 | TRBD2 | CASSFSPPLAGGPAGTQYF | TGTGCCAGCAGTTTCAGCCCTCCCCTAGCGGGAGGGCCGGCGGGCACGCAGTATTTT
- | TRBJ1-1 | TRBV7-3 | TRBD1 | CASSPSTGGAGKTEAFF | TGTGCCAGCAGCCCCTCTACAGGGGGCGCGGGAAAAACTGAAGCTTTCTTT
- | TRBJ1-1 | TRBV7-2 | - | CASSPNPRTEAFF | TGTGCCAGCAGCCCGAATCCGAGGACTGAAGCTTTCTTT
- | TRBJ1-4 | TRBV24-1 | - | CATSEGGTNEKLFF | TGTGCCACCAGTGAAGGAGGGACAAATGAAAAACTGTTTTTT
few | TRBJ1-1 | TRBV5-1 | - | CASSLSGQLNTEAFF | TGCGCCAGCAGCTTATCTGGTCAATTGAACACTGAAGCTTTCTTT
- | TRBJ2-3 | TRBV9 | TRBD1 | CASTGQGADTQYF | TGTGCCAGCACAGGACAGGGCGCAGATACGCAGTATTTT
- | TRBJ2-3 | TRBV25-1 | - | CASSHPGGLGTDTQYF | TGTGCCAGCAGTCACCCCGGGGGTCTGGGCACAGATACGCAGTATTTT
- | TRBJ2-1 | TRBV28 | - | CASSLGAENEQFF | TGTGCCAGCAGTTTAGGGGCGGAAAATGAGCAGTTCTTC
- | TRBJ1-2 | TRBV14 | TRBD1 | CASSQVGTGGGGYTF | TGTGCCAGCAGCCAAGTCGGGACAGGGGGCGGTGGCTACACCTTC
- | TRBJ1-4 | TRBV6-2/TRBV6-3 | TRBD1 | CASSWGTGASTNEKLFF | TGTGCCAGCAGTTGGGGGACAGGGGCGTCAACTAATGAAAAACTGTTTTTT
- | TRBJ1-5 | TRBV27 | - | CASSLSMPGRNSNQPQHF | TGTGCCAGCAGTTTATCGATGCCAGGCCGAAATAGCAATCAGCCCCAGCATTTT
- | TRBJ2-1 | TRBV19 | - | CASTLSGLGFNEQFF | TGTGCCAGTACCCTATCGGGTCTAGGTTTCAATGAGCAGTTCTTC
once | TRBJ1-5 | TRBV10-2 | TRBD1 | CASKGQGFSNQPQHF | TGCGCCAGTAAAGGACAGGGATTTAGCAATCAGCCCCAGCATTTT
- | TRBJ1-6 | TRBV19 | TRBD1 | CASTYMTGNGSPLHF | TGTGCCAGTACCTACATGACAGGGAATGGATCACCCCTCCACTTT
once | TRBJ2-2 | TRBV5-4 | TRBD1 | CASSSRDREAGELFF | TGTGCCAGCAGCTCCCGGGACAGGGAGGCCGGGGAGCTGTTTTTT
- | TRBJ2-1 | TRBV27 | - | CASSLLERGEQFF | TGTGCCAGCAGTTTATTGGAGAGGGGTGAGCAGTTCTTC
- | TRBJ2-5 | TRBV25-1 | - | CASSELVAAGETQYF | TGTGCCAGCAGTGAATTAGTCGCCGCAGGGGAGACCCAGTACTTC
- | TRBJ1-5 | TRBV5-1 | - | CASSLLSGLNQPQHF | TGCGCCAGCAGCTTGCTTTCAGGCCTCAATCAGCCCCAGCATTTT
- | TRBJ1-5 | TRBV6-5 | - | CASGGRHQPQHF | TGTGCCAGCGGAGGACGGCATCAGCCCCAGCATTTT
- | TRBJ1-1 | TRBV27 | - | CASSLSLGSRTEAFF | TGTGCCAGCAGTTTATCGTTGGGGTCGAGGACTGAAGCTTTCTTT
- | TRBJ1-1 | TRBV5-1 | - | CASSLGQTKYTEAFF | TGCGCCAGCAGCTTAGGACAGACTAAATACACTGAAGCTTTCTTT
- | TRBJ1-2 | TRBV7-9 | TRBD1 | CASSFDRDGYTF | TGTGCCAGCAGCTTCGACAGGGACGGCTACACCTTC
- | TRBJ2-5 | TRBV7-8 | - | CASTWGLWETQYF | TGTGCCAGCACTTGGGGTCTGTGGGAGACCCAGTACTTC
- | TRBJ2-3 | TRBV11-2 | TRBD2 | CASSFQRGSTDTQYF | TGTGCCAGCAGCTTCCAGCGGGGAAGCACAGATACGCAGTATTTT
- | TRBJ1-2 | TRBV7-3 | - | CASSPGTRDRRGYTF | TGTGCCAGCAGCCCCGGGACCCGGGATCGCCGAGGCTACACCTTC
- | TRBJ1-5 | TRBV29-1 | TRBD1 | CSVGTGSSNQPQHF | TGCAGCGTCGGGACAGGGTCGTCCAATCAGCCCCAGCATTTT
- | TRBJ1-1 | TRBV4-2 | - | CASSQEDIYGEAFF | TGTGCCAGCAGCCAAGAGGACATTTATGGTGAAGCTTTCTTT
- | TRBJ1-2 | TRBV19 | - | CASSTPRFGDYGYTF | TGTGCCAGTAGTACGCCGCGCTTTGGCGACTATGGCTACACCTTC
- | TRBJ2-3 | TRBV18 | TRBD2 | CASSPLLIGSVLMTSGAGDTQYF | TGTGCCAGCTCACCATTGCTTATTGGATCGGTTTTAATGACTAGCGGGGCTGGAGATACGCAGTATTTT